This section outlines one T cell receptor (beta chain) sequence together with its context. Its antigen is as yet unknown. This entry is derived from a study of T cell clonality in common variable immunodeficiency. Study conclusions and caveats: In common variable immunodeficiency, TCR beta chains reportedly carried fewer deletions and N-nucleotide insertions.

CVID meant reduced serum IgG, IgA and/or IgM plus specific antibody deficiency. No CVID subject was ill or on immunomodulatory drugs when sampled. Assay: immunoSEQ multiplex PCR; the TCRdb copy retains only in-frame clones and omits some. The table lists tens of thousands of clones, no singletons, with 6% in the top ten. The clonotype originates from a human donor with common variable immunodeficiency. The sample taken for sequencing was peripheral blood mononuclear cells.

CDR3 DNA, as far as it was read: TGTGCCAGCTCACTTACAGGGATTCCCTACGAG. This codes for CASSLTGIPYE. The full CDR3 protein is CASSLTGIPYEQYF. V is TRBV18 and J is TRBJ2-7; a possible D gene is TRBD1 (6 bases). The missing CDR3 end, 3 residues past where the read stops, is filled in from the germline J gene. Trimming took 4 bases from V and 2 from J, leaving 12 bases between them. The CDR3 has 14 amino acids. Germline CDR1 reads KGHSH; CDR2 reads LQKENI.